The text below deals with one T cell receptor beta chain. This sample stems from a study of blood T cell repertoires in COVID-19. Study-level background: The United States, Italy and Spain were the sources of the acute and convalescent COVID-19 samples.

Sequencing was performed with immunoSEQ multiplex PCR; in TCRdb, only in-frame clones are kept and a portion is missing. The repertoire includes hundreds of thousands of clones, roughly 88% of them detected once, and approximately 2.1% sits in the top ten. The sample comprised PBMCs or T cells enriched from blood (not recorded which). The TCR was taken from a woman aged 50 to 60 who had recovered from COVID-19.

CDR3 bases: TGTGCCAGCAGCGTAGCTAAGGGGACTAGCGGCAACACCGGGGAGCTGTTTTTT. It is translated as CASSVAKGTSGNTGELFF. The rearrangement links TRBV9 to TRBJ2-2, with 11 bases aligning to TRBD2. Trimming cost V 0 bases and J 2 bases; bases outside gene matches: 6. This CDR3 is 18 amino acids long. Germline V gene sequence: CDR1 SGDLS, CDR2 YYNGEE.